These T cell receptor beta chains were read from a single sample in a study of T-cell memory formation after mild COVID-19. TCRdb re-analysed the 5' RACE reads in MiXCR, keeping a single row per CDR3 protein. The sample has approximately 240,000 distinct CDR3 sequences, about 15% seen once; the top ten hold around 3.8%. Sequences were obtained from PBMCs or a T cell subset sorted from them (not recorded which). The receptors stem from a man aged 18 to 30 who had mild COVID-19 (a few samples of this study predate the infection). Cell type and time point are not known. CDR3s include the opening cysteine and the closing phenylalanine or tryptophan. D genes are given only for firm matches. Clone size, where shown, is once, few, many, or a class for clones that have expanded.

clone_size,v_call,d_call,j_call,cdr3_aa,cdr3_nt
few,TRBV5-1,TRBD2,TRBJ2-1,CASRDGTSSYNEQFF,TGCGCCAGCAGGGACGGGACTAGCTCCTACAATGAGCAGTTCTTC
few,TRBV28,TRBD1,TRBJ1-5,CASSFVQGSRLGNQPQHF,TGTGCCAGCAGTTTTGTACAGGGGAGCCGGTTAGGCAATCAGCCCCAGCATTTT
few,TRBV7-2,.,TRBJ2-5,CASSYQGSKRTQYF,TGTGCCAGCAGCTACCAGGGTTCCAAGAGAACCCAGTACTTC
.,TRBV4-3,.,TRBJ2-1,CASSQDPQGNNEQFF,TGCGCCAGCAGCCAAGACCCACAGGGAAACAATGAGCAGTTCTTC
.,TRBV18,TRBD1,TRBJ1-4,CASSPWQGAQEKLFF,TGTGCCAGCTCACCATGGCAGGGGGCTCAAGAAAAACTGTTTTTT
many,TRBV2,.,TRBJ2-5,CASSGQETQYF,TGCGCCAGCAGCGGACAAGAGACCCAGTACTTC
.,TRBV5-5,TRBD2,TRBJ2-1,CASSLSGLAALQFF,TGTGCCAGCAGCTTGTCGGGACTAGCGGCGTTACAGTTCTTC
.,TRBV5-1,.,TRBJ2-5,CASSDSRLETQYF,TGCGCCAGCAGCGACTCCAGATTAGAGACCCAGTACTTC
few,TRBV12-3/TRBV12-4,TRBD1,TRBJ1-2,CASSLDRGSHYGYTF,TGTGCCAGCAGTCTGGACAGGGGGTCACACTATGGCTACACCTTC
few,TRBV7-9,TRBD1,TRBJ1-6,CASSLEGTAKSPLHF,TGTGCCAGCAGCTTAGAAGGGACAGCTAAGTCACCCCTCCACTTT
few,TRBV6-2/TRBV6-3,.,TRBJ2-1,CASSPRNEQFF,TGTGCCAGCAGCCCAAGGAATGAGCAGTTCTTC
.,TRBV5-8,TRBD1,TRBJ1-2,CASSLPGGGQGAYGYTF,TGTGCCAGCAGCCTACCCGGAGGCGGACAGGGCGCCTATGGCTACACCTTC
.,TRBV19,TRBD1,TRBJ1-2,CASYRDRGYSRGYTF,TGTGCCAGTTACCGGGACAGGGGGTACTCCCGCGGCTACACCTTC
.,TRBV29-1,.,TRBJ1-1,CSVSTGQNTEAFF,TGCAGCGTCTCGACAGGCCAGAACACTGAAGCTTTCTTT
.,TRBV5-1,TRBD1,TRBJ1-5,CASSSQGAQGQPQHF,TGCGCCAGCAGTTCCCAGGGGGCGCAGGGGCAGCCCCAGCATTTT
few,TRBV10-3,TRBD2,TRBJ2-3,CAISSQPGLAGEGPRFQDTQYF,TGTGCCATCAGTTCGCAACCGGGACTAGCGGGGGAGGGGCCAAGATTCCAAGATACGCAGTATTTT
.,TRBV5-4,TRBD1,TRBJ1-2,CASSLSRGEVYGYTF,TGTGCCAGCAGCTTATCCAGGGGGGAGGTTTATGGCTACACCTTC
.,TRBV6-5,.,TRBJ2-4,CASSYSSPGIQYF,TGTGCCAGCAGTTACTCCAGCCCCGGGATTCAGTACTTC
many,TRBV4-3,.,TRBJ2-2,CASSLGYPNTGELFF,TGCGCCAGCAGCCTCGGCTACCCGAACACCGGGGAGCTGTTTTTT
many,TRBV7-2,.,TRBJ1-6,CASSLGGEGGSPLHF,TGTGCCAGCAGCTTAGGGGGCGAAGGCGGCTCACCCCTCCACTTT
few,TRBV20-1,.,TRBJ2-3,CSARGLFTDTQYF,TGCAGTGCACGGGGACTGTTCACAGATACGCAGTATTTT
.,TRBV6-5,TRBD2,TRBJ2-5,CASSYSSSGGARETQYF,TGTGCCAGCAGTTACTCAAGTAGCGGGGGGGCCCGTGAGACCCAGTACTTC
.,TRBV6-6,TRBD1,TRBJ2-7,CASCGQGRNYEQYF,TGTGCCAGCTGTGGACAGGGACGGAACTACGAGCAGTACTTC
few,TRBV9,.,TRBJ1-5,CASSPGGGSSNQPQHF,TGTGCCAGCAGCCCGGGGGGAGGAAGCTCAAATCAGCCCCAGCATTTT
.,TRBV27,TRBD2,TRBJ2-3,CASSLSQGGIPDTQYF,TGTGCCAGCAGTTTATCCCAGGGAGGGATTCCAGATACGCAGTATTTT
.,TRBV20-1,.,TRBJ2-7,CSAKGNRVTYEQYF,TGCAGTGCTAAAGGGAATCGAGTAACCTACGAGCAGTACTTC
few,TRBV28,.,TRBJ1-1,CASSSPPTEAFF,TGTGCCAGCAGTTCTCCTCCGACTGAAGCTTTCTTT
.,TRBV5-1,.,TRBJ2-6,CASSFVGGANVLTF,TGCGCCAGCAGCTTTGTGGGGGGGGCCAACGTCCTGACTTTC
.,TRBV5-1,TRBD1,TRBJ2-5,CASSNGQGQETQYF,TGCGCCAGCAGCAACGGACAGGGACAAGAGACCCAGTACTTC
.,TRBV20-1,.,TRBJ1-5,CSAGEDSNQPQHF,TGCAGTGCTGGGGAGGATAGCAATCAGCCCCAGCATTTT
.,TRBV4-3,.,TRBJ1-6,CASSQQWQENSPLHF,TGCGCCAGCAGCCAGCAGTGGCAGGAAAATTCACCCCTCCACTTT
few,TRBV5-1,TRBD1,TRBJ1-6,CASSPRLQGADSPLHF,TGCGCCAGCAGCCCACGCCTGCAGGGGGCTGATTCACCCCTCCACTTT
few,TRBV7-9,.,TRBJ1-2,CASSLVGGYTF,TGTGCCAGCAGCTTAGTAGGTGGCTACACCTTC
.,TRBV7-2,TRBD2,TRBJ2-1,CASSPPLAGIGNEQFF,TGTGCCAGCAGCCCCCCACTAGCGGGGATAGGAAATGAGCAGTTCTTC
few,TRBV3-1,.,TRBJ2-2,CASSPYSGTGELFF,TGTGCCAGCAGCCCTTACAGCGGCACCGGGGAGCTGTTTTTT
few,TRBV3-1,.,TRBJ2-2,CASSRTGTGELFF,TGTGCCAGCAGCAGGACTGGAACCGGGGAGCTGTTTTTT
.,TRBV27,.,TRBJ2-3,CASSRRVTDTQYF,TGTGCCAGCAGCCGGAGGGTAACAGATACGCAGTATTTT
.,TRBV28,.,TRBJ2-6,CARGEARANVLTF,TGTGCCAGGGGGGAGGCGAGGGCCAACGTCCTGACTTTC
.,TRBV6-5,TRBD1,TRBJ2-1,CASSHPDREPDNEQFF,TGTGCCAGCAGTCACCCGGACAGGGAGCCAGACAATGAGCAGTTCTTC
.,TRBV4-3,.,TRBJ2-1,CASSQEEVYNEQFF,TGCGCCAGCAGCCAAGAGGAGGTATACAATGAGCAGTTCTTC
.,TRBV7-3,.,TRBJ2-3,CASALSSFTDTQYF,TGTGCCAGCGCCCTCTCCAGCTTCACAGATACGCAGTATTTT
.,TRBV7-2,TRBD2,TRBJ2-5,CASSSREGETQYF,TGTGCCAGCAGCTCCCGGGAGGGAGAGACCCAGTACTTC
.,TRBV7-9,.,TRBJ1-2,CASSRDTYYGYTF,TGTGCCAGCAGCCGGGACACGTACTATGGCTACACCTTC
.,TRBV7-2,.,TRBJ1-1,CASSFTGTANTEAFF,TGTGCCAGCAGCTTTACCGGGACGGCGAACACTGAAGCTTTCTTT
few,TRBV19,.,TRBJ1-1,CASSAPGGVNTEAFF,TGTGCCAGTAGTGCCCCGGGGGGGGTGAACACTGAAGCTTTCTTT
few,TRBV20-1,.,TRBJ1-5,CSADGGNQPQHF,TGCAGTGCTGATGGAGGCAATCAGCCCCAGCATTTT
few,TRBV6-5,TRBD1,TRBJ2-3,CASRRTGAAGPTDTQYF,TGTGCCAGCAGACGGACAGGGGCCGCAGGTCCCACAGATACGCAGTATTTT
many,TRBV7-9,.,TRBJ1-1,CASRGGRQLNTEAFF,TGTGCCAGCAGGGGGGGGCGGCAGTTGAACACTGAAGCTTTCTTT
few,TRBV5-1,TRBD2,TRBJ2-5,CASSFSLAGGPETQYF,TGCGCCAGCAGCTTCTCTCTAGCGGGGGGGCCAGAGACCCAGTACTTC
many,TRBV7-9,TRBD1,TRBJ1-2,CASSIDRAYTF,TGTGCCAGCAGCATCGACAGGGCCTACACCTTC
few,TRBV15,.,TRBJ2-5,CATSRDLAVSQETQYF,TGTGCCACCAGCAGAGATCTGGCAGTAAGCCAAGAGACCCAGTACTTC
few,TRBV7-2,.,TRBJ1-4,CASSPRTSPTEKLFF,TGTGCCAGCAGCCCAAGGACATCCCCAACTGAAAAACTGTTTTTT
.,TRBV9,.,TRBJ2-1,CASSVSSSYNEQFF,TGTGCCAGCAGCGTATCCAGCTCCTACAATGAGCAGTTCTTC
.,TRBV5-1,TRBD1,TRBJ1-2,CASSLYRGSRGYTF,TGCGCCAGCAGCTTGTACAGGGGATCGCGGGGCTACACCTTC